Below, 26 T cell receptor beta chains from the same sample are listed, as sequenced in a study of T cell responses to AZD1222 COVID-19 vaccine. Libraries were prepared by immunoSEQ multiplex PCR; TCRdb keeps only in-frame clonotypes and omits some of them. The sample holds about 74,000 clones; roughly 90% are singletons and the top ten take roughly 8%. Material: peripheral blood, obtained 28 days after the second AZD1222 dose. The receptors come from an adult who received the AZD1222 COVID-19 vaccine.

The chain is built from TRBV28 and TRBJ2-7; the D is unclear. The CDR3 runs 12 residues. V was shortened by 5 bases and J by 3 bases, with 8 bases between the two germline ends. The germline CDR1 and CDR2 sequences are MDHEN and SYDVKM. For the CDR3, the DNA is TGTGCCAGCAGTCCCCTTAACTACGAGCAGTACTTC. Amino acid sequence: CASSPLNYEQYF.

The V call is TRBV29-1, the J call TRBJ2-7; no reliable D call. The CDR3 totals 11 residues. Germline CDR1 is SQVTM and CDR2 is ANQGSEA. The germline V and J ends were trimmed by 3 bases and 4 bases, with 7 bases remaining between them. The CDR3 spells CSVEVTYEQYF. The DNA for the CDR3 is TGCAGCGTTGAGGTGACATACGAGCAGTACTTC.

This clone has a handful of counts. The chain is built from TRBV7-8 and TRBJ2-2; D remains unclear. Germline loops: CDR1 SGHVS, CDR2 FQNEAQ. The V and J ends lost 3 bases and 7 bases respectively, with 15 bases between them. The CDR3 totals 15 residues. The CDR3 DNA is TGTGCCAGCAGCTTGGGTTTGGGTTTGGGCGGGGAGCTGTTTTTT. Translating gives CASSLGLGLGGELFF.

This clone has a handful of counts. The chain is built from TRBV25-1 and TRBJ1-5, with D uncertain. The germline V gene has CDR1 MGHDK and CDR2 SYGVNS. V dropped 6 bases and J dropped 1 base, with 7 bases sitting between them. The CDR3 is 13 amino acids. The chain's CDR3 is CASRGLSNQPQHF. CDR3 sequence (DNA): TGTGCCAGCAGGGGCCTGAGCAATCAGCCCCAGCATTTT.

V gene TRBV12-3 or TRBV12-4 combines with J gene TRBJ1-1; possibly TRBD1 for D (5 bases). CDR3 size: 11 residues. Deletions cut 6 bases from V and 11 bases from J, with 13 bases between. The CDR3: CASSRGRKAFF. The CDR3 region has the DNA TGTGCCAGCAGCCGGGGACGCAAGGCTTTCTTT.

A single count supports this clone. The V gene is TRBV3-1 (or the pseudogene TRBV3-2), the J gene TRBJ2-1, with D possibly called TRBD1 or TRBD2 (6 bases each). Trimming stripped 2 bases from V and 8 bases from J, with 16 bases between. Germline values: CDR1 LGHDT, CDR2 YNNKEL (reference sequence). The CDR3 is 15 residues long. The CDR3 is CASSQRGTSSYEQFF. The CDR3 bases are TGTGCCAGCAGCCAACGGGGGACATCAAGCTATGAGCAGTTCTTC.

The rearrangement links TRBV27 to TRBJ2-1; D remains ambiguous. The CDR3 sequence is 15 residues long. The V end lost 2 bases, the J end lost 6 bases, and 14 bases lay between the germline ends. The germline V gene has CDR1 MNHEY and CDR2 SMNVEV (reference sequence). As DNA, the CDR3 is TGTGCCAGCAGTTTAAGGCCCTCCCCCCGCAATGAGCAGTTCTTC. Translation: CASSLRPSPRNEQFF.

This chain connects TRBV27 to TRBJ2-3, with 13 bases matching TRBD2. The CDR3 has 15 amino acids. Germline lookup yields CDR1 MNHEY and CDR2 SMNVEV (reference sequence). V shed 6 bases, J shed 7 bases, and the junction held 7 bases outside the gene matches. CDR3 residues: CASRATSGGRNTQYF. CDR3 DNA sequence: TGTGCCAGCAGGGCGACTAGCGGGGGGCGGAATACGCAGTATTTT.

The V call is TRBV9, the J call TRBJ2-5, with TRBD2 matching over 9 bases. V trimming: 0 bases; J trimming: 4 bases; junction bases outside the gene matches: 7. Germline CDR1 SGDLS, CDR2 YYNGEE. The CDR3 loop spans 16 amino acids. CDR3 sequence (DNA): TGTGCCAGCAGCGTAGCTGGCGGGGGGGCACGAGAGACCCAGTACTTC. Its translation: CASSVAGGGARETQYF.

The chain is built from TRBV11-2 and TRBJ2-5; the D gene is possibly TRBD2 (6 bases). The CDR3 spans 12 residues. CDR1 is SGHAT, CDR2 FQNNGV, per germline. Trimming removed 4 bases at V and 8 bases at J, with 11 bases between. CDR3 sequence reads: CASSSLLATQYF. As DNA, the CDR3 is TGTGCCAGCAGCTCCCTACTAGCTACCCAGTACTTC. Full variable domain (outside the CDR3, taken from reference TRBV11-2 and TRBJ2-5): EAGVAQSPRYKIIEKRQSVAFWCNPISGHATLYWYQQILGQGPKLLIQFQNNGVVDDSQLPKDRFSAERLKGVDSTLKIQPAKLEDSAVYLCASSSLLATQYFGPGTRLLVL.

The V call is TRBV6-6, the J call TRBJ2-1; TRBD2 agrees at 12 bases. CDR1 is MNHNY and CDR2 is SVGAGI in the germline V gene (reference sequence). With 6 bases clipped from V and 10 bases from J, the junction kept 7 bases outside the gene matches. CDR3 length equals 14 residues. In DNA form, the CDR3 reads TGTGCCAGCAGCCCGACTAGCGGGAGAGACGAGCAGTTCTTC. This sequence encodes CASSPTSGRDEQFF.

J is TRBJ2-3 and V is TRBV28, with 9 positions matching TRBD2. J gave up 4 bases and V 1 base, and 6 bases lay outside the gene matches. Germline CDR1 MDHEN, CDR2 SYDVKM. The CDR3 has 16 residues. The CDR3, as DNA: TGTGCCAGCAGTTTATCGGCGGGAGGGTTGCCAGATACGCAGTATTTT. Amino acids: CASSLSAGGLPDTQYF.

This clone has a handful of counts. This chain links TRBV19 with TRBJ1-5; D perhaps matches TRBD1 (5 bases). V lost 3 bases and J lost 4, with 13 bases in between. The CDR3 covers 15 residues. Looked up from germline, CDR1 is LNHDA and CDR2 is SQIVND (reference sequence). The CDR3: CASSMGEQSNQPQHF. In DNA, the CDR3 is TGTGCCAGTAGTATGGGGGAACAGTCTAATCAGCCCCAGCATTTT.

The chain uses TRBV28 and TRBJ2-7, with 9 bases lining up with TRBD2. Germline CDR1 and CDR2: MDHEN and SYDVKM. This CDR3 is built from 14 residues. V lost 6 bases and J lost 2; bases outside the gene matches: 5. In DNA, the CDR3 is TGTGCCAGCAGGCTAGCGGGATTAACCTACGAGCAGTACTTC. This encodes CASRLAGLTYEQYF.

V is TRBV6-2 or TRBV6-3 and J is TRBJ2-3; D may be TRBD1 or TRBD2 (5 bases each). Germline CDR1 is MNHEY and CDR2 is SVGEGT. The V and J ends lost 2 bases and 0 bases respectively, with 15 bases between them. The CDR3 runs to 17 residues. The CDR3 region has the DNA TGTGCCAGCAGTTACCCGATAGGGGAGCTTAGCACAGATACGCAGTATTTT. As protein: CASSYPIGELSTDTQYF.

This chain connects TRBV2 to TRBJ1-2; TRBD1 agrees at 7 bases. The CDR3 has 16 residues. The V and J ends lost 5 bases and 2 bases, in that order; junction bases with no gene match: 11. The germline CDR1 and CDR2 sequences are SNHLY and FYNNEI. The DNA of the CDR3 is TGTGCCAGCAGTCCCGGACAGGCCGCTCTAAACTATGGCTACACCTTC. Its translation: CASSPGQAALNYGYTF. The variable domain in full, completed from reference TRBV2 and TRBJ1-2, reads EPEVTQTPSHQVTQMGQEVILRCVPISNHLYFYWYRQILGQKVEFLVSFYNNEISEKSEIFDDQFSVERPDGSNFTLKIRSTKLEDSAMYFCASSPGQAALNYGYTFGSGTRLTVV.

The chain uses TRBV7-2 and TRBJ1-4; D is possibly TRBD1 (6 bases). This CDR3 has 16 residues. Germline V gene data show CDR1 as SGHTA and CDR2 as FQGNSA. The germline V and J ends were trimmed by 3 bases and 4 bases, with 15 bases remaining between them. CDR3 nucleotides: TGTGCCAGCAGCTTCGGACAGCTTACCCTTAATGAAAAACTGTTTTTT. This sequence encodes CASSFGQLTLNEKLFF.

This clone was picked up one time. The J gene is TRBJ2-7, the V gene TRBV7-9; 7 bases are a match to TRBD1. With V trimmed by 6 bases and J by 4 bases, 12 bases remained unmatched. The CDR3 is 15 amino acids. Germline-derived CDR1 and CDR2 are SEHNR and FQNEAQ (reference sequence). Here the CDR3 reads CASSLRAGTDYEQYF. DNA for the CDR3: TGTGCCAGCAGTTTGAGAGCCGGGACAGATTACGAGCAGTACTTC.

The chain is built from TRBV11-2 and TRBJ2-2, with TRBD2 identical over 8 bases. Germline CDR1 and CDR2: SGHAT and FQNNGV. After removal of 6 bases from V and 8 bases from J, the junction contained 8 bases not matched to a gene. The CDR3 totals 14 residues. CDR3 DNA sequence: TGTGCCAGCAGACCCATAGCGGGAAAGGGGGAGCTGTTTTTT. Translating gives CASRPIAGKGELFF.

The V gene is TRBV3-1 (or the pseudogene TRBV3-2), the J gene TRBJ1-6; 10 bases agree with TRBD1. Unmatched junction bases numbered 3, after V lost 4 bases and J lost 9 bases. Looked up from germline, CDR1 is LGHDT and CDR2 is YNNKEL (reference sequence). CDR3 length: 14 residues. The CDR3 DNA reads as TGTGCCAGCAGCCTGGGACAGGGGATTTCACCCCTCCACTTT. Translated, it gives CASSLGQGISPLHF.

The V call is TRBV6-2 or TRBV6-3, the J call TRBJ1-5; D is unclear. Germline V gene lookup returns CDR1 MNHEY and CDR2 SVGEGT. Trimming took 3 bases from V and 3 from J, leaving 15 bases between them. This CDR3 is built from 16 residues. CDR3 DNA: TGTGCCAGCAGTTATCCCCCCAGCGGCGCCAATCAGCCCCAGCATTTT. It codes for CASSYPPSGANQPQHF.

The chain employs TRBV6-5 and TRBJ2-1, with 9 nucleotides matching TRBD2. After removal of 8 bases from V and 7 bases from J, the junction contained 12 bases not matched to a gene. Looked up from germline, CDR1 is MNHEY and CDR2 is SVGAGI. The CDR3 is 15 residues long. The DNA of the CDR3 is TGTGCCAGCTCCCTTAGCGGGAGCCGGGGAAATGAGCAGTTCTTC. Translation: CASSLSGSRGNEQFF.

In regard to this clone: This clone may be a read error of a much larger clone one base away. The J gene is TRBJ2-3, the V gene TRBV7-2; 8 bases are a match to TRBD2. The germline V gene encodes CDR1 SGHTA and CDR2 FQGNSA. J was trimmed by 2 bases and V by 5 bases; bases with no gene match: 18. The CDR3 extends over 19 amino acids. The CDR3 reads CASSGARGDRGTNTDTQYF. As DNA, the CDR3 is TGTGCCAGCAGCGGCGCGCGGGGGGATAGGGGGACTAACACAGATACGCAGTATTTT.

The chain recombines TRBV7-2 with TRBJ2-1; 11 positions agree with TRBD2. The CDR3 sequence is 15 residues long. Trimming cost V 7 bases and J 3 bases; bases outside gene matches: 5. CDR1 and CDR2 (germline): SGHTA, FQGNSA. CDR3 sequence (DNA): TGTGCCAGCAACACCGGGACTAGCGGCTACAATGAGCAGTTCTTC. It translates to CASNTGTSGYNEQFF.

The CDR3 DNA reads as TGCGCCAGCAGCCAAGAGGACGGTAGTCAGGGGAATGAGACCCAGTACTTC. Its translation: CASSQEDGSQGNETQYF. The J gene is TRBJ2-5, the V gene TRBV4-1; TRBD1 is a possible D gene (6 bases). The germline CDR1 and CDR2 sequences are MGHRA and YSYEKL. This CDR3 is built from 17 residues. V was clipped by 0 bases and J by 5 bases, with 19 bases between them.

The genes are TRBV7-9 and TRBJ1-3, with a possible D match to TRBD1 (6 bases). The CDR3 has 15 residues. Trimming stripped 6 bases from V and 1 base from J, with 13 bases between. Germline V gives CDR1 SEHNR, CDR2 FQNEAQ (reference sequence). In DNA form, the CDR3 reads TGTGCCAGCAGTTCGGGACAAGGATCTGGAAACACCATATATTTT. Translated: CASSSGQGSGNTIYF.